This TCR beta chain was identified in a study of blood T cell repertoires in COVID-19. Sequencing used immunoSEQ multiplex PCR; TCRdb keeps in-frame clones, though not all of them. The sample has roughly 300,000 clones, 86% seen once. The ends were cut back, 1 base at V and 4 bases at J, with 3 bases in the middle. The CDR3 runs to 12 residues. Germline assignment: CDR1 SGHTA and CDR2 FQGTGA. The sequence was obtained from a woman aged 40 to 55 with acute COVID-19. This chain uses TRBV7-3 with TRBJ2-3; D is uncertain. Sequencing input: PBMCs or T cells enriched from blood (not recorded which). The CDR3 DNA is TGTGCCAGCAGCTTAAACTCAGATACGCAGTATTTT. This encodes CASSLNSDTQYF.